This is a list of T cell receptor beta chains from one sample in a study of spatial heterogeneity in lung cancer. MiXCR, applied by TCRdb to the 5' RACE reads, yields one record per CDR3 protein. This table has nearly 25,000 distinct CDR3 sequences, 8.8% appearing once. Sequencing used lung tumor tissue, obtained at surgery. The receptors shown here come from a male donor with early-stage non-small cell lung cancer. Each CDR3 is given without its conserved first and last residue.

V gene	CDR3 protein
TRBV9	ASSVDYNEQF
TRBV24-1	ATSDSVWPEGPQH
TRBV6-1	ASSEMGGQPQH
TRBV19	ASSIRAGNQPQH
TRBV11-3	ASSSGLAGNEQF
TRBV29-1	SVESLAEGNEQF
TRBV7-2	ASSLGTSGSDTQY
TRBV28	ASSLSYRLVAGGYNEQF
TRBV27	ASSSRLGNTEAF
TRBV20-1	SASDRGRQPQH